One sample yielded the 4 T cell receptor beta chains listed below, sequenced in a study of cytomegalovirus exposure and HLA in healthy donors. PCR used 60 Vbeta primers and 13 Jbeta primers. Measured with immunoSEQ multiplex PCR; TCRdb has only the in-frame clones, and not every one. The sample has around 180,000 clones; roughly 71% are singletons. Sequencing used PBMCs. The receptors were sampled from a girl between 10 and 17 years old in good health and CMV-seronegative.

About this clone itself: Compared with germline, one end of the junction differs, possibly owing to a read error. The chain has TRBV11-3 and TRBJ1-1; 7 nucleotides match TRBD1. The CDR3 contains 14 residues. Germline V gene lookup returns CDR1 SGHNT and CDR2 YENEEA. The CDR3 reads CAGSQGGPDTEAFF. DNA of the CDR3: TGTGCCGGCAGCCAGGGGGGCCCCGACACTGAAGCTTTCTTT.

This sequence joins TRBV15 and TRBJ2-6; D may be TRBD2 (5 bases). The V end lost 2 bases, the J end lost 2 bases, and 10 bases lay between the germline ends. Germline values: CDR1 LNHNV, CDR2 YYDKDF (reference sequence). CDR3 length: 16 amino acids. CDR3: CATSRRAGAGANVLTF. In DNA, the CDR3 is TGTGCCACCAGCAGACGAGCCGGGGCTGGGGCCAACGTCCTGACTTTC.

The chain carries TRBV5-1 and TRBJ1-3; D ambiguous. This CDR3 is built from 15 residues. Looked up from germline, CDR1 is SGHRS and CDR2 is YFSETQ. V lost 2 bases and J 0 bases, leaving 9 bases between the germline ends. The CDR3 DNA sequence: TGCGCCAGCAGCTTTGGGCAGTTCTCTGGAAACACCATATATTTT. Translation: CASSFGQFSGNTIYF.

The chain is built from TRBV19 and TRBJ1-2, with TRBD1 matching over 7 bases. The V segment lost 6 bases and the J segment 6 bases; nucleotides outside the gene matches: 7. CDR3 length: 13 amino acids. Germline V CDR1 and CDR2: LNHDA, SQIVND (reference sequence). CDR3 protein: CASRFSGTDGYTF. The CDR3 nucleotides are TGTGCCAGTAGATTTAGTGGGACAGATGGCTACACCTTC.